Here is one T cell receptor beta chain with its context. In the source study's methods: Reference gene primers were amplified, and this amplification served to estimate nucleated cell counts. Method: immunoSEQ multiplex PCR; TCRdb's copy keeps in-frame clones and lacks some. V and J calls and clone size follow that table, whereas D and trimming were derived from the DNA. This table holds under 200,000 clones, more than 70% found once. Trimming stripped 6 bases from V and 0 bases from J, with 13 bases between. The CDR3 length is 14 residues. Germline CDR1 and CDR2: SQVTM and ANQGSEA. This entry is derived from a study of blood T cell repertoires in COVID-19. Study-level information: Specimens from acute and convalescent COVID-19 originated in the United States, Italy and Spain. Sample material is recorded as cDNA or gDNA derived from T cells, B-cell-depleted T cells, or PBMCs.

The receptor was derived from a man between 40 and 49 years old with active or convalescent COVID-19. The sample comprised peripheral blood. The chain has TRBV29-1 and TRBJ2-3; tentatively, D is TRBD2 (5 bases). CDR3 loop: CSVQTWTSTDTQYF. CDR3 nucleotides: TGCAGCGTCCAAACTTGGACTAGCACAGATACGCAGTATTTT.